A selection of T cell receptor beta chains follows, all from one sample in a study of cytomegalovirus exposure and HLA in healthy donors. The protocol was immunoSEQ multiplex PCR, while the TCRdb copy is restricted to in-frame clones and leaves out a portion. The sample includes roughly 150,000 clones, 65% to 85% of them seen just once. Material for sequencing was PBMCs. These receptors all come from a woman between 18 and 30 years old in good health and CMV-seronegative. Each CDR3 is given with its conserved first and last residue. The order of the fields is V gene, clone size, J gene, D gene, CDR3 protein, CDR3 DNA. The D gene is left open where the match is weak. Not all rows give a size; the values are once, few, many and, for expanded clones, a class.

TRBV7-9	.	TRBJ1-5	.	CASSIGTSYNQPQHF	TGTGCCAGCAGCATTGGGACTTCTTACAATCAGCCCCAGCATTTT
TRBV7-9	.	TRBJ2-5	.	CASSAPAGADQETQYF	TGTGCCAGCAGCGCCCCGGCTGGGGCAGATCAAGAGACCCAGTACTTC
TRBV18	.	TRBJ1-3	.	CASSLGSGISGNTIYF	TGTGCCAGCTCACTGGGGTCAGGGATCTCTGGAAACACCATATATTTT
TRBV4-1	.	TRBJ1-1	TRBD1	CASSQDIQGGTEAFF	TGCGCCAGCAGCCAAGATATACAGGGGGGCACTGAAGCTTTCTTT
TRBV5-1	.	TRBJ1-2	.	CASSPTNNYGYTF	TGCGCCAGCAGCCCAACAAATAACTATGGCTACACCTTC
TRBV10-3	.	TRBJ1-5	.	CAISEGEGNQPQHF	TGTGCCATCAGTGAAGGGGAGGGCAATCAGCCCCAGCATTTT
TRBV27	.	TRBJ1-2	.	CASSLSWGGPYGYTF	TGTGCCAGCAGTTTATCGTGGGGGGGGCCCTATGGCTACACCTTC
TRBV19	.	TRBJ2-7	TRBD1	CAVAKGGRGFEQYF	TGTGCCGTCGCTAAAGGGGGCCGGGGTTTCGAGCAGTACTTC
TRBV5-6	.	TRBJ1-1	TRBD1	CASSLGRGTTEAFF	TGTGCCAGCAGCTTGGGCAGGGGGACCACTGAAGCTTTCTTT
TRBV28	.	TRBJ2-7	TRBD1	CASSLSGTGVYEQYF	TGTGCCAGCAGTTTATCCGGGACAGGGGTATACGAGCAGTACTTC
TRBV6-1	.	TRBJ1-2	TRBD1	CASRDRVERYGYTF	TGTGCCAGCAGGGACAGGGTCGAACGCTATGGCTACACCTTC
TRBV6-6	.	TRBJ2-7	.	CASSIDRRFSYEQYF	TGTGCCAGCAGTATCGATAGGAGATTCTCCTACGAGCAGTACTTC
TRBV28	.	TRBJ2-7	TRBD2	CASSLGGGSYEQYF	TGTGCCAGCAGTTTGGGCGGGGGCTCCTACGAGCAGTACTTC
TRBV4-1	once	TRBJ1-4	.	CASSQVGRSKKKLFF	TGCGCCAGCAGCCAAGTCGGCAGGTCCAAAAAAAAACTGTTTTTT
TRBV7-2	.	TRBJ1-2	TRBD1	CASSWDRPRSTF	TGTGCCAGCAGCTGGGACAGGCCCAGGTCCACCTTC
TRBV6-6	once	TRBJ2-4	.	CASSRGPQNIQYF	TGTGCCAGCAGCAGGGGTCCCCAAAACATTCAGTACTTC
TRBV19	.	TRBJ1-2	TRBD1	CASSRTTGGTGYGYTF	TGTGCCAGTAGCAGAACCACAGGGGGGACGGGCTATGGCTACACCTTC
TRBV7-9	.	TRBJ1-1	.	CASSLRTAIEGAFF	TGTGCCAGCAGCTTAAGGACAGCGATAGAGGGAGCTTTCTTT
TRBV10-2	.	TRBJ1-5	.	CASSGLEEGNQPQHF	TGCGCCAGCAGTGGTTTGGAGGAGGGCAATCAGCCCCAGCATTTT
TRBV4-1	.	TRBJ1-1	TRBD1	CASSPQDRGFAEAFF	TGCGCCAGCAGCCCGCAAGACAGGGGATTTGCTGAAGCTTTCTTT
TRBV5-4	.	TRBJ2-1	.	CASSLRRRDNEQFF	TGTGCCAGCAGCTTGCGCAGGCGGGACAATGAGCAGTTCTTC
TRBV28	.	TRBJ1-3	.	CASSFGGPSSGNTIYF	TGTGCCAGCAGTTTCGGGGGGCCTAGCTCTGGAAACACCATATATTTT
TRBV19	.	TRBJ1-1	.	CASSIDLWGQNTEAFF	TGTGCCAGTAGTATAGATCTGTGGGGACAGAACACTGAAGCTTTCTTT
TRBV9	.	TRBJ2-3	.	CASSRLDAATDTQYF	TGTGCCAGCAGCAGACTAGACGCAGCCACGGATACGCAGTATTTT
TRBV19	.	TRBJ1-2	.	CASRLQGYGYTF	TGTGCCAGTAGACTACAGGGTTATGGCTACACCTTC
TRBV14	once	TRBJ1-2	.	CASSYDRTRGYTF	TGTGCCAGCAGCTACGACAGGACGCGTGGCTACACCTTC